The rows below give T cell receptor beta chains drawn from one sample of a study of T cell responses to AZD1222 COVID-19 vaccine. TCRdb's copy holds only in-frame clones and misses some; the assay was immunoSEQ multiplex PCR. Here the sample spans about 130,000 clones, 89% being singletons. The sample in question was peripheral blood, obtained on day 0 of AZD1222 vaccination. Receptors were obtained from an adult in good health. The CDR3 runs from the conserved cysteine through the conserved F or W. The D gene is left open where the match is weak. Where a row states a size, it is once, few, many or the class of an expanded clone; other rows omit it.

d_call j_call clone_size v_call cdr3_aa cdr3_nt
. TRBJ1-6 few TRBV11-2 CASRGWVALNSPLHF TGTGCCAGCCGGGGGTGGGTCGCCTTAAATTCACCCCTCCACTTT
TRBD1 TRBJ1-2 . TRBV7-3 CASSLNNLDRDGYTF TGTGCCAGCAGCTTAAACAATCTGGACAGGGACGGCTACACCTTC
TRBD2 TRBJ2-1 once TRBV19 CASNSGSISYNEQFF TGTGCCAGTAATAGCGGGAGCATCTCCTACAATGAGCAGTTCTTC
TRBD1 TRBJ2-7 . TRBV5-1 CASSSPGQGRMGRTYEQYF TGCGCCAGCAGCTCCCCGGGACAGGGGAGAATGGGTCGAACCTACGAGCAGTACTTC
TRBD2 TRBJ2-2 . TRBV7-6 CASSLGALAGNTGELFF TGTGCCAGCAGCTTAGGGGCGCTAGCGGGGAACACCGGGGAGCTGTTTTTT
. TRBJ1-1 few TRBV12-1 CASSFDPGQATEAFF TGTGCCAGCAGCTTTGATCCGGGACAGGCGACTGAAGCTTTCTTT
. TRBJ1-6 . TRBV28 CASSFQGNPASSPLHF TGTGCCAGCAGTTTTCAGGGGAACCCCGCTTCTTCACCCCTCCACTTT
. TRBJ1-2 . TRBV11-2 CASSARGVIPYGYTF TGTGCCAGCAGCGCAAGGGGCGTTATTCCCTATGGCTACACCTTC
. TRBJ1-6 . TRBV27 CASSFSEWNSPLHF TGTGCCAGCAGTTTCTCCGAGTGGAATTCACCCCTCCACTTT
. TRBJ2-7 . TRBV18 CASSPTDTSSYEQYF TGTGCCAGCTCGCCTACGGACACGAGCTCCTACGAGCAGTACTTC
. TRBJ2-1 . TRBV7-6 CASSSWGGTIDEQFF TGTGCCAGCAGCTCTTGGGGCGGTACGATCGATGAGCAGTTCTTC
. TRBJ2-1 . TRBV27 CASSLSEWQSVNEQFF TGTGCCAGCAGTTTAAGTGAGTGGCAGTCAGTAAATGAGCAGTTCTTC
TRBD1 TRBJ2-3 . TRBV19 CASSTPGQPSTDTQYF TGTGCCAGTAGTACTCCGGGACAGCCTAGCACAGATACGCAGTATTTT
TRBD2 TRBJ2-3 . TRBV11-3 CASLAGLPPDTQYF TGTGCCAGTCTAGCGGGTCTACCCCCCGATACGCAGTATTTT
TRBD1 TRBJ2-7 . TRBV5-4 CASSLDGDSNEQYF TGTGCCAGCAGCTTGGATGGGGACAGCAACGAGCAGTACTTC
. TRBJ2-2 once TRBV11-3 CASSGTGELFF TGTGCCAGCAGTGGCACCGGGGAGCTGTTTTTT
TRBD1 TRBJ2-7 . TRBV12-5 CASALPGQPYEQYF TGTGCTAGTGCCCTTCCGGGACAGCCCTACGAGCAGTACTTC
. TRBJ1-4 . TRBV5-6 CASSSGRVYNEKLFF TGTGCCAGCAGCTCCGGACGGGTGTATAATGAAAAACTGTTTTTT
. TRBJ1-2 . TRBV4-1 CASSQEVGAQVGYTF TGCGCCAGCAGCCAAGAGGTAGGGGCCCAGGTGGGCTACACCTTC
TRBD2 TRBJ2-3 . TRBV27 CASSFVREKADTQYF TGTGCCAGCAGTTTTGTGCGGGAGAAAGCAGATACGCAGTATTTT
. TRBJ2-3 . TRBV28 CASSLDSPGSDTQYF TGTGCCAGCAGTTTAGATTCCCCAGGGTCAGATACGCAGTATTTT
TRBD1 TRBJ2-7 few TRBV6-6 CAVRQGITEQYF TGTGCCGTAAGACAGGGGATAACCGAGCAGTACTTC
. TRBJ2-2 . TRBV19 CASSISGAGTGELFF TGTGCCAGTAGTATTTCCGGAGCCGGCACCGGGGAGCTGTTTTTT
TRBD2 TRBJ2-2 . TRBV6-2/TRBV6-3 CASSYPLAGDIGELFF TGTGCCAGCAGTTATCCCTTAGCGGGAGACATCGGGGAGCTGTTTTTT